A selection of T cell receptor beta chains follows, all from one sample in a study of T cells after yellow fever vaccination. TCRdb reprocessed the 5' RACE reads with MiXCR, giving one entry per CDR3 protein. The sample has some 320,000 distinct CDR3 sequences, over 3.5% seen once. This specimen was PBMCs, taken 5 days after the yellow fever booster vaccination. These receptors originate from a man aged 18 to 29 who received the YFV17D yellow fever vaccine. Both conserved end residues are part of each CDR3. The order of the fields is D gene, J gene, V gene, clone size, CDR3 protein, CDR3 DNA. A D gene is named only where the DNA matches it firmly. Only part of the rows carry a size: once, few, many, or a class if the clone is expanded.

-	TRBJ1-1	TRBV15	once	CATSRERRVSRQAFF	TGTGCCACCAGCAGAGAACGCCGGGTGTCCCGACAAGCTTTCTTT
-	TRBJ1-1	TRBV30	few	CARKGLMNTEAFF	TGTGCCCGGAAGGGCCTCATGAACACTGAAGCTTTCTTT
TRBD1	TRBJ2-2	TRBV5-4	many	CASSTGTGNTGELFF	TGTGCCAGCAGCACCGGGACAGGGAACACCGGGGAGCTGTTTTTT
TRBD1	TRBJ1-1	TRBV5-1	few	CASSLWGDRENTEAFF	TGCGCCAGCAGCTTGTGGGGGGACAGGGAGAACACTGAAGCTTTCTTT
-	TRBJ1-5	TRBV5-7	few	CASSLRQVDNQPQHF	TGTGCCAGCAGCTTGAGGCAGGTTGACAATCAGCCCCAGCATTTT
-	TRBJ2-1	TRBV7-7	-	CASSLSLGYNEQFF	TGTGCTAGCAGCTTATCGTTGGGATACAATGAGCAGTTCTTC
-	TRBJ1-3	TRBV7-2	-	CASSLVAAVGGGNTIYF	TGTGCCAGCAGCTTAGTTGCGGCAGTCGGGGGTGGAAACACCATATATTTT
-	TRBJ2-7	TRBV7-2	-	CASSSRLRYDEQYF	TGTGCCAGCAGCTCTCGCCTTAGGTACGACGAGCAGTACTTC
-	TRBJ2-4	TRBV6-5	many	CASSTSYEGIQYF	TGTGCCAGCAGTACCTCCTACGAGGGCATTCAGTACTTC
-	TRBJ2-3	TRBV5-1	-	CASSLRSITDTQYF	TGCGCCAGCAGCTTGAGGTCGATCACAGATACGCAGTATTTT
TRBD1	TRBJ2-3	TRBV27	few	CASSLRDRGHTQYF	TGTGCCAGCAGTTTGCGGGACAGGGGACATACGCAGTATTTT
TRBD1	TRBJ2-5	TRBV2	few	CASSIGTGRQTQYF	TGTGCCAGCAGCATTGGGACAGGGCGGCAGACCCAGTACTTC
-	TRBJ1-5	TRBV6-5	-	CASSYRGRATYQPQHF	TGTGCCAGCAGTTACAGGGGCAGGGCTACTTATCAGCCCCAGCATTTT
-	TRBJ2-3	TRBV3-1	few	CASGGGRRTDTQYF	TGTGCCAGTGGAGGAGGGCGGCGCACAGATACGCAGTATTTT
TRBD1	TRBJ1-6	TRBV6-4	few	CASSATGQGNSPLHF	TGTGCCAGCAGTGCAACCGGACAGGGGAACTCACCCCTCCACTTT
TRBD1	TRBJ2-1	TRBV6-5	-	CASTPDRGPFEQFF	TGTGCCAGCACCCCGGACAGGGGGCCTTTTGAGCAGTTCTTC
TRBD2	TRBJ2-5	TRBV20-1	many	CSASGGNQETQYF	TGCAGTGCTAGCGGGGGGAACCAAGAGACCCAGTACTTC
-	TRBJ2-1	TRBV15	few	CATSKTGEVYYNEQFF	TGTGCCACCAGTAAAACAGGGGAGGTTTATTACAATGAGCAGTTCTTC
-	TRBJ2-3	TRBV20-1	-	CSAERGTGSWRDTQYF	TGCAGTGCTGAGCGGGGGACAGGGTCTTGGAGGGATACGCAGTATTTT
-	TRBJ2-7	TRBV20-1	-	CSAEPGSSYEQYF	TGCAGTGCGGAACCCGGTAGTTCCTACGAGCAGTACTTC
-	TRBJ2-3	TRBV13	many	CASSSAGHDGTDTQYF	TGTGCCAGCAGCTCCGCGGGCCACGATGGCACAGATACGCAGTATTTT
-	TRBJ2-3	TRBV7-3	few	CASSIRGAADTQYF	TGTGCCAGCAGCATCCGGGGGGCGGCAGATACGCAGTATTTT
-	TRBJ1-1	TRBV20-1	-	CSASGGRYTEAFF	TGCAGTGCTAGCGGGGGGCGTTACACTGAAGCTTTCTTT
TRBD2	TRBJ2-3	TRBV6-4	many	CASSDSASGSTDTQYF	TGTGCCAGCAGTGACTCGGCTAGCGGGAGCACAGATACGCAGTATTTT
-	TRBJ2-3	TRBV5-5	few	CASSFSGKDTQYF	TGTGCCAGCAGCTTCTCGGGGAAAGATACGCAGTATTTT
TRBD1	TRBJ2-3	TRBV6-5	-	CASSYLGIGGGSTDTQYF	TGTGCCAGCAGTTACCTCGGTATAGGGGGCGGTAGCACAGATACGCAGTATTTT
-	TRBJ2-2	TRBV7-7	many	CASSLHEGNTGELFF	TGTGCTAGCAGCTTACACGAGGGGAACACCGGGGAGCTGTTTTTT
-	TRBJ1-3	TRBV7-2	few	CASSLNPQVEPENTIYF	TGTGCCAGCAGCTTAAACCCCCAGGTCGAACCAGAAAACACCATATATTTT
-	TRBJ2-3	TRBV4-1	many	CASSQVSEGTDTQYF	TGCGCCAGCAGCCAAGTTAGCGAGGGCACAGATACGCAGTATTTT
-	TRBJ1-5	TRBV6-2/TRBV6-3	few	CASSYWGGPQHF	TGTGCCAGCAGTTATTGGGGGGGGCCCCAGCATTTT
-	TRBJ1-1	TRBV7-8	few	CASALGGDTEAFF	TGTGCCAGCGCGTTAGGTGGAGACACTGAAGCTTTCTTT
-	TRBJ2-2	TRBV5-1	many	CASSLVLNTGELFF	TGCGCCAGCAGCTTGGTCCTGAACACCGGGGAGCTGTTTTTT
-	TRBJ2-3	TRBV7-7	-	CASSSTDGDTDTQYF	TGTGCCAGCAGCTCTACCGACGGAGACACAGATACGCAGTATTTT
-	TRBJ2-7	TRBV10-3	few	CAISEEGMGPNLEEQYF	TGTGCCATCAGTGAGGAGGGGATGGGGCCCAACCTGGAGGAGCAGTACTTC
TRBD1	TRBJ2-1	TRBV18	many	CASSPSSRQGANNEQFF	TGTGCCAGCTCACCGTCCTCCAGACAGGGAGCGAACAATGAGCAGTTCTTC
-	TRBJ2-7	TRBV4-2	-	CASRAGQDSYEQYF	TGTGCCAGCAGAGCGGGACAGGACTCCTACGAGCAGTACTTC
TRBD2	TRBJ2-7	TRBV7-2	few	CASSLVGGGSYEQYF	TGTGCCAGCAGCTTAGTCGGGGGGGGCTCTTACGAGCAGTACTTC
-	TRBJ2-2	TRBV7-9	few	CASSFSMINTGELFF	TGTGCCAGCAGCTTTAGTATGATCAACACCGGGGAGCTGTTTTTT
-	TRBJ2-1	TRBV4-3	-	CASSQGFRGDEQFF	TGCGCCAGCAGCCAAGGGTTCAGGGGCGATGAGCAGTTCTTC
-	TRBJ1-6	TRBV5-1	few	CASSFRGSNSPLHF	TGCGCCAGCAGCTTCAGGGGTTCTAATTCACCCCTCCACTTT
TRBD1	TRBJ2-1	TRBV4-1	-	CASATGGNYNEQFF	TGCGCCAGCGCGACAGGGGGGAACTACAATGAGCAGTTCTTC
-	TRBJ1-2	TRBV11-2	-	CASSSYYGYTF	TGTGCCAGCAGCTCGTACTATGGCTACACCTTC
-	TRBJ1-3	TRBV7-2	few	CASSRIQDLGNTIYF	TGTGCCAGCAGCCGAATACAGGACCTCGGAAACACCATATATTTT
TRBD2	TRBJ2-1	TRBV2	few	CASSELDAGTSENEQFF	TGTGCCAGCAGTGAACTAGACGCCGGGACTAGCGAAAATGAGCAGTTCTTC
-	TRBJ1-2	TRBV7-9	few	CASSRSAVTDGYTF	TGTGCCAGCAGCCGCTCTGCTGTTACGGATGGCTACACCTTC
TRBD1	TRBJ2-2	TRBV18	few	CASSPTGTGGTGELFF	TGTGCCAGCTCCCCAACCGGAACAGGGGGCACCGGGGAGCTGTTTTTT
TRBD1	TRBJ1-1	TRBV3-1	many	CASSQDRGCCEAFF	TGTGCCAGCAGCCAAGACAGGGGGTGTTGTGAAGCTTTCTTT
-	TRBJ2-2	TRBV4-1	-	CASSRGTPRPTGELFF	TGCGCCAGCAGCCGCGGTACCCCCCGTCCCACCGGGGAGCTGTTTTTT
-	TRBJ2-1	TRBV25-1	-	CASREGAGYNEQFF	TGTGCCAGCAGGGAGGGGGCAGGGTACAATGAGCAGTTCTTC
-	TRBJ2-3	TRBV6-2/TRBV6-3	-	CASSLPRGRSDTQYF	TGTGCCAGCAGTTTACCCCGGGGCCGTTCTGATACGCAGTATTTT
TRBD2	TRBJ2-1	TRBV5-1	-	CASSLTSGGEGEQFF	TGCGCCAGCAGCTTGACTAGCGGGGGAGAGGGAGAGCAGTTCTTC
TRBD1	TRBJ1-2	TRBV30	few	CATRGNREGPYGYTF	TGTGCTACCAGGGGGAACAGGGAAGGCCCTTATGGCTACACCTTC
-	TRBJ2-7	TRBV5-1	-	CASSQGPISYEQYF	TGCGCCAGCAGTCAAGGACCGATCTCCTACGAGCAGTACTTC